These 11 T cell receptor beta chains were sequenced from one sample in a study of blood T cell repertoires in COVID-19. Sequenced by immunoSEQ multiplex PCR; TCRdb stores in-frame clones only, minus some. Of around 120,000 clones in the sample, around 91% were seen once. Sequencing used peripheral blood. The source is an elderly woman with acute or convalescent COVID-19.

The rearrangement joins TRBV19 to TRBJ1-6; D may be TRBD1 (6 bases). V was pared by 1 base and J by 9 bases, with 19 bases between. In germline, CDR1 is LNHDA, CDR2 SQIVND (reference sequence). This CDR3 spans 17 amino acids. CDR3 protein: CASSIGLRGGVSSPLHF. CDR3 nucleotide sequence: TGTGCCAGTAGTATAGGCCTGAGAGGGGGTGTCAGTTCACCCCTCCACTTT.

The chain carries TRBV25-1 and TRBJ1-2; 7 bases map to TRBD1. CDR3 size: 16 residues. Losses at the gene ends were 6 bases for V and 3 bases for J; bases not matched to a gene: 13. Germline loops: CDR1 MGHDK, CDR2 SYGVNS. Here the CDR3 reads CASSQTDRPPDYGYTF. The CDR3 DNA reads TGTGCCAGCAGCCAGACGGACAGGCCGCCTGACTATGGCTACACCTTC.

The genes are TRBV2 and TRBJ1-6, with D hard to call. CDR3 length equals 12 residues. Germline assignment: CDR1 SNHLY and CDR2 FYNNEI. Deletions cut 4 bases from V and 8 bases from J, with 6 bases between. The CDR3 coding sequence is TGTGCCAGCAGTGTGGTAGATTCACCCCTCCACTTT. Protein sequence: CASSVVDSPLHF.

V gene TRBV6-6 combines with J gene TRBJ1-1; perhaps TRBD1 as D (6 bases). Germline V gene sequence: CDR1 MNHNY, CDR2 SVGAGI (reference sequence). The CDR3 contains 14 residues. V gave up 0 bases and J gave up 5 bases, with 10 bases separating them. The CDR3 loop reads CASSYSRGATEAFF. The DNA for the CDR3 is TGTGCCAGCAGTTACTCCAGGGGCGCGACTGAAGCTTTCTTT.

CDR3 DNA sequence: TGTGCCAGCAGAGCACAGGGGCGGCAGCCCCAGCATTTT. Its protein product is CASRAQGRQPQHF. The chain joins TRBV6-5 to TRBJ1-5; 7 bases agree with TRBD1. CDR3 length: 13 amino acids. The J segment lost 7 bases and the V segment lost 6 bases, leaving 6 bases of the junction unmatched. The germline gives CDR1 MNHEY, CDR2 SVGAGI.

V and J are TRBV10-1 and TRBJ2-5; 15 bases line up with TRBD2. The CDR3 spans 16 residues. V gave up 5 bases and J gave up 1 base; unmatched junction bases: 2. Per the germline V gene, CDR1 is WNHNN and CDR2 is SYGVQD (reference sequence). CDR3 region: CASSRGLAGGQETQYF. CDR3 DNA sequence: TGCGCCAGCAGTCGGGGACTAGCGGGGGGCCAAGAGACCCAGTACTTC.

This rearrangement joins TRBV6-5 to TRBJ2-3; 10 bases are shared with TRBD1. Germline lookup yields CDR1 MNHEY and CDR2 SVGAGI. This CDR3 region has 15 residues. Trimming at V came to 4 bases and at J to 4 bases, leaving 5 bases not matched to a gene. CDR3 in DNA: TGTGCCAGCAGTTCCCGGACAGGGGGACCAGATACGCAGTATTTT. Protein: CASSSRTGGPDTQYF.

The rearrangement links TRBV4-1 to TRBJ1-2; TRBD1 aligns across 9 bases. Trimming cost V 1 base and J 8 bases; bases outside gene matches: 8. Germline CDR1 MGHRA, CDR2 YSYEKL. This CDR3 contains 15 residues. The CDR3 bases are TGCGCCAGCAGCCAAGCCGGGACAGGGCCCCTCGGCTACACCTTC. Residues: CASSQAGTGPLGYTF.

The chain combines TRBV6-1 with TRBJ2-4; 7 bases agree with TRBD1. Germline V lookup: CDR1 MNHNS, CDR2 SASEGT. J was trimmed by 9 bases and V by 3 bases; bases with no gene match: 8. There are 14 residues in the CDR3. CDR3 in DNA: TGTGCCAGCAGTGACCCTCCAGGGGGAAGCATTCAGTACTTC. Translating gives CASSDPPGGSIQYF.

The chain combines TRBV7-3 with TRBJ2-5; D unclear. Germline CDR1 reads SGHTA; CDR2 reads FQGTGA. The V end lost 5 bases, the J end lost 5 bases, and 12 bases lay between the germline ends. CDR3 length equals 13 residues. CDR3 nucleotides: TGTGCCAGCAGCGTGACTTACCGGGAGACCCAGTACTTC. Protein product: CASSVTYRETQYF.

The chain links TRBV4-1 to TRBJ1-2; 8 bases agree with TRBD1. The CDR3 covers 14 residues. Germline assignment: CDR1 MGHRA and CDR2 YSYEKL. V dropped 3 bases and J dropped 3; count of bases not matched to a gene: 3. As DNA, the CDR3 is TGCGCCAGCAGCCAGGACAGGGAAGACTATGGCTACACCTTC. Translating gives CASSQDREDYGYTF.